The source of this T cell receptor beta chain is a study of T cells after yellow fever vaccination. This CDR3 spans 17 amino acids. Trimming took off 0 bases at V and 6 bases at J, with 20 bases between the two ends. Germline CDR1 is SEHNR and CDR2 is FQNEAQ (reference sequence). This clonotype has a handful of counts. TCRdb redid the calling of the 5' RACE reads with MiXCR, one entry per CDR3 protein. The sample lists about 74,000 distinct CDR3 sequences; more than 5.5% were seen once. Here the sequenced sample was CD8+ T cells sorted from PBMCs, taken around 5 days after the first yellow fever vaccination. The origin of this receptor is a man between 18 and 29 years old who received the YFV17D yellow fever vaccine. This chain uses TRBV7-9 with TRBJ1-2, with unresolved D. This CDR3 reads CASSLAGLGEYPHGYTF. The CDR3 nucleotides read TGTGCCAGCAGCTTAGCAGGGCTCGGCGAATACCCCCATGGCTACACCTTC.